The present TCR beta chain was sequenced within a study of cytomegalovirus exposure and HLA in healthy donors (dated by TCRdb to the late 2010s). Regarding the research as a whole: An earlier analysis of several hundred of the donors reported 250 to 350 Gb of sequence data and 95 million to 120 million unique TCR beta sequences obtained from about 179 million T cells. About 280 gigabases of sequencing data and 91 million or so unique TCR sequences made up an early release that covered under 750 HLA-typed donors. Of the approximately 400 genotyped donors, 80% to 90% were placed in the genetic ancestry cluster associated with self-reported Caucasian donors. The study aimed to test whether signatures of past pathogen exposure could be identified by cataloging public T cell receptors. The study profiled the T cell repertoires of about 640 subjects by immunosequencing and related them to cytomegalovirus serostatus. A separate validation cohort of some 130 different subjects was used in addition to the approximately 700-subject first cohort. The study combined high-throughput TCR immunosequencing, statistical association of individual TCRs with disease status, and machine learning to predict cytomegalovirus infection status. To study patterns of TCR occurrence, a later analysis re-analyzed previously published TCR beta repertoires from several hundred donors and added high-resolution HLA genotyping. Rather than drawing on any new phenotypic data, the later analysis identified candidate immune exposures from TCR beta sequences and the way those sequences occurred across donors. In an earlier analysis of 587 of the donors, high-throughput TCR beta sequencing was used to judge whether each TCR beta V gene segment behaved as functional or pseudogenic. Donor age, sex, ethnicity and CMV serostatus were compiled together with the repertoire data. In a later genetic analysis, genome-wide SNP genotypes for about 55% of the 666 donors were used, and that subset was treated as a discovery cohort. Every repertoire in the discovery cohort had been generated on one and the same sequencing platform. HLA typing included class I and class II loci at four-digit resolution. The number of donors typed differed by locus, with roughly 620-630 for A, B, C, DRB1 and DQB1, more than 500 for DQA1, over 600 for DPA1, and some 440 for DPB1. Several DR-DQ haplotypes were handled as single units for association and clustering, since linkage in the cohort was strong. Among about 400 genotyped donors of the cohort, an average of roughly 230,000 unique TCR beta nucleotide sequences was sequenced per donor, of which approximately 18% were non-productive.

The cohort comprised fewer than 700 healthy bone marrow donors. At the time of sampling, every cohort member was nominally healthy, though immune exposures that went unrecorded were likely present. The donor was CMV seronegative and was included in the group of a few hundred seronegative cohort members. Each donor provided a peripheral blood sample, and peripheral blood mononuclear cells were used for TCR beta sequencing. The Qiagen DNeasy Blood Extraction Kit was used to extract genomic DNA from the blood cell samples. Library method: the immunoSEQ multiplex PCR assay. For the multiplex PCR, a mixture combining 60 forward primers for TCR Vbeta segments and 13 reverse primers for TCR Jbeta segments was used. A multiplex PCR assay on genomic DNA amplified the CDR3 region of rearranged TCR beta genes. On the Illumina HiSeq System, the amplified TCR beta libraries were sequenced as 87-base-pair reads. On the study's bioinformatics: A later analysis tallied tens of millions of unique TCR beta chains across the roughly 610 repertoires, and about 12 million of those chains were shared by two or more donors. To remove PCR and sequencing errors, raw reads were error-corrected and collapsed into unique sequences using a nearest-neighbor algorithm that merged closely related sequences. V, D and J gene segments were assigned by aligning CDR3 sequences to IMGT reference sequences. For a sequence to be retained, a match of at least six nucleotides to both a V gene segment and a J gene segment was required. A rearrangement was called productive if the CDR3 had no stop codons and remained in frame with V and J, and every other rearrangement was called non-productive. CDR3 was defined by IMGT convention, running from the second conserved V-encoded cysteine to the conserved J-encoded phenylalanine. The earlier analysis of 587 of the donors excluded sequences that lacked an unambiguous match to a single V gene segment. In an earlier analysis of approximately 560 of the donors, a V segment was called functional when productive rearrangements were above 56.7%, and segregating when the standard deviation between donors exceeded 5%. To diagnose cytomegalovirus status from the catalog of TCR beta chain sequences, a statistical classification framework was built. In a later analysis, V and J genes were assigned by comparing TCR nucleotide sequences against IMGT/GENE-DB human TR gene sequences. A later analysis assigned CDR3 sequences and most-parsimonious VDJ recombination scenarios with the TCRdist pipeline. A later analysis defined each TCR beta chain by its CDR3 amino acid sequence plus V-gene family, and excluded reads lacking a unique V-gene family. A later analysis removed nearly 600 highly shared, low-generation-probability nucleotide sequences to deal with suspected cross-contamination and a sequencing artifact. In a later analysis, a clonal expansion index was calculated for each public chain from normalized within-repertoire ranks of inferred template counts. In a later analysis, generation probabilities were computed using a VDJ recombination model fitted to out-of-frame rearrangements, and the results were checked against IGoR. In a later analysis, hypergeometric tests were used to score TCR-TCR, TCR-HLA and TCR-CMV co-occurrence, with a repertoire-size bias correction applied to TCR pairs. False discovery rates were estimated in a later analysis by permuting HLA or CMV assignments 20 times. In a later analysis, co-occurring TCRs were grouped using DBSCAN, and TCRdist sequence similarity was added for clustering within HLA-allele-positive subsets. Repertoires with fewer than 30,000 or more than 120,000 public chains, plus five repertoires with anomalous nucleotide sharing, were excluded from co-occurrence clustering. TCRdb stores this immuneACCESS table with in-frame sequences only. Part of the clones is absent; in the studies checked, under half of the shortfall reflects unresolved V genes, and no reason is known for the rest. V, J and clone size reflect that table, while D and trimming were determined from the DNA. The sample table lists fewer than 95,000 clones, roughly 63% of them with a count of one. The top ten clonotypes cover under 8% of the sample.

Broader findings and caveats from the paper: Because counts were too low, under 20 rarely observed V segments, including chromosome 9 orphons, were left out of the earlier analysis of a few hundred of the donors. According to the authors, the approach could potentially be generalized to other disease states and immunological phenotypes. An association between a missense DCLRE1C variant and V-gene and J-gene trimming of TCR beta chains was found in a later genetic analysis and replicated in an independent cohort. A total of roughly 160 TCR beta chains were listed by the study as associated with cytomegalovirus. The cohort was sequenced for TCR beta chains only, and without alpha or paired-chain data the features that could be detected were limited. While some public TCRs were present in many individuals, most TCR sequences turned up only very rarely across donors. A cluster of highly shared sequence variants was judged likely to be a technical artifact of the sequencing pipeline. A later analysis found that most CMV-associated TCR beta chains appeared HLA-restricted, with HLA associations seemingly driven largely by CMV exposure. Because HLA typing was unavailable for some donors at each locus, only the typed subset was used in association tests. In a later analysis, 15,000 to 20,000 TCR beta sequences were associated with specific HLA alleles at a false discovery rate of 0.05. In a later analysis, HLA-associated TCR beta chains showed more clonal expansion and lower generation probabilities than non-associated chains that were equally common. Strong co-occurrence of HLA alleles, especially DR and DQ, made assigning TCR associations to individual alleles difficult. According to a later analysis, parvovirus B19, influenza, CMV and Epstein-Barr virus appeared linked to several top co-occurrence clusters. The classifier was reported to diagnose cytomegalovirus status with high specificity and sensitivity in both the original cohort and the validation cohort. In a later genetic analysis, fewer N-insertions in productive TCRs were reported among donors in an Asian-associated ancestry cluster than the approximately 710-donor mean. CMV serostatus was the only immune exposure information available for the cohort. Because the 87-base-pair reads could not distinguish some IMGT-functional V segments, including TRBV6-2 and TRBV6-3, those segments were excluded. In an earlier analysis of under 600 of the donors, most TCR beta V segments were observed in productive rearrangements about 87% or about 30% of the time, broadly matching IMGT annotations. Three of the identified cytomegalovirus-associated TCR beta chains were confirmed in vitro to be specific for cytomegalovirus antigens. Correlated functional status among segregating V segments might be attributable to linkage disequilibrium, but an unknown experimental factor could not be ruled out. A later analysis found that TCR association rates varied across HLA loci, with DRB1 alleles showing the most associated TCRs and HLA-C alleles the fewest. Roughly uniform sequencing depth across donors was assumed in presence/absence analyses, although this assumption may not hold. A further reported finding was that TCR beta sequences accurately predicted the HLA-A and HLA-B alleles for most subjects in the first cohort.

Via the germline V gene, CDR1 is LGHNA and CDR2 YNFKEQ. The CDR3 measures 14 amino acids from cysteine to phenylalanine. This entry keeps only the CDR3 DNA: 42 bases, framed from base 1. A distance of 13 bases separates the germline ends of V and J, which lose 5 bases and 5 bases respectively. On this clone: Its cognate antigen has yet to be identified. Base qualities are not provided; no much larger clone lies one nucleotide away.

Material: PBMCs. The chain joins TRBV4-2 to TRBJ2-1; the D region possibly corresponds to TRBD1 (5 bases align). The TCR sequence derives from a woman in her 30s in good health and CMV-seronegative. The bases read TGTGCCAGCAGCGTGACAGCAAGGAACAATGAGCAGTTCTTC. Protein translation: CASSVTARNNEQFF.